This TCR beta chain was sequenced in a study of blood T cell repertoires in COVID-19. Study-wide background: T cells, B-cell-depleted T cells, or PBMCs supplied cDNA or gDNA.

Germline CDR1 LNHDA, CDR2 SQIVND (reference sequence). Trimming at V came to 9 bases and at J to 4 bases, leaving 3 bases not matched to a gene. The CDR3 covers 13 residues. As handled by the study authors: Amplifying reference gene primers gave estimates of nucleated cell counts. Assay: immunoSEQ multiplex PCR; the TCRdb copy retains only in-frame clones and omits some. The V and J calls and clone size were taken over from that table, and D and trimming were inferred from the DNA. Of 310,000 or so clones listed, 88% are singletons. Specimen: peripheral blood. The chain joins TRBV19 to TRBJ1-3, with TRBD1 matching 10 bases. The source of this sequence is a woman aged 50 to 65 with active or convalescent COVID-19. The CDR3 spells CASRDRGGNTIYF. The DNA of the CDR3 is TGTGCCAGCCGGGACAGGGGAGGAAACACCATATATTTT.